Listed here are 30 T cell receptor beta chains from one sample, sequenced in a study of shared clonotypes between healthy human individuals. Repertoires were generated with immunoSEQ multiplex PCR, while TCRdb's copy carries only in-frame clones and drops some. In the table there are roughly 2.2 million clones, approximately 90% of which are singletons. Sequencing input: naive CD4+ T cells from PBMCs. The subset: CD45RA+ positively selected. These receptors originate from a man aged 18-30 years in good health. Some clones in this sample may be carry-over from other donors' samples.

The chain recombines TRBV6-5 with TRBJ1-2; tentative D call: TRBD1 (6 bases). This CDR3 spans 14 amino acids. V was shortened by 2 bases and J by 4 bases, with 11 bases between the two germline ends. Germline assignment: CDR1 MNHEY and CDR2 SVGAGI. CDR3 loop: CASSYLWGAYGYTF. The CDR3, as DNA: TGTGCCAGCAGTTACCTCTGGGGGGCCTATGGCTACACCTTC.

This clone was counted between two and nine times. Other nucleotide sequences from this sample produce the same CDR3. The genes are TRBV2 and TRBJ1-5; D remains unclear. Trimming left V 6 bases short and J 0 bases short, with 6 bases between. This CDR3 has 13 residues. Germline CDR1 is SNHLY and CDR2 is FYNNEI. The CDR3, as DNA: TGTGCCAGCAGCGACAATAGCAATCAGCCCCAGCATTTT. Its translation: CASSDNSNQPQHF.

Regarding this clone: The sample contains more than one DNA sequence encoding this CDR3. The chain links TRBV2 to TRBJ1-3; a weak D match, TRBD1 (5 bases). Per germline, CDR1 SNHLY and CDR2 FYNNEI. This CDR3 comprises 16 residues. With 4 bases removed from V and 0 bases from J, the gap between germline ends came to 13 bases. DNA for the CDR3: TGTGCCAGCAGTGTGGAGCAGGGCCTCTCTGGAAACACCATATATTTT. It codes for CASSVEQGLSGNTIYF.

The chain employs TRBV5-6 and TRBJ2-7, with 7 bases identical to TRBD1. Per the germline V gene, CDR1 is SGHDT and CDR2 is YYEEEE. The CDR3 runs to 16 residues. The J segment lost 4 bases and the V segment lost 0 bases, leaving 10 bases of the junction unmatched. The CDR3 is CASSLASDRILYEQYF. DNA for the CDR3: TGTGCCAGCAGCTTGGCCTCGGACAGGATTTTATACGAGCAGTACTTC.

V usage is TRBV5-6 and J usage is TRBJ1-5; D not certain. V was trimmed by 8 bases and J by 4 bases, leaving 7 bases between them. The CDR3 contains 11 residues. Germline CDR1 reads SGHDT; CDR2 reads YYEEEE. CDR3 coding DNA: TGTGCCAGGGGGATGAATCAGCCCCAGCATTTT. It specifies CARGMNQPQHF.

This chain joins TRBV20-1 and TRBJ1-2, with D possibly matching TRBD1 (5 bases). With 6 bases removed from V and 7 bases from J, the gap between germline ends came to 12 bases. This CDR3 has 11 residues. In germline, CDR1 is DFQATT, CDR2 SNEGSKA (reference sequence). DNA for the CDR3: TGCAGTGCCAGGGATGGAGGTGGCTACACCTTC. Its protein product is CSARDGGGYTF.

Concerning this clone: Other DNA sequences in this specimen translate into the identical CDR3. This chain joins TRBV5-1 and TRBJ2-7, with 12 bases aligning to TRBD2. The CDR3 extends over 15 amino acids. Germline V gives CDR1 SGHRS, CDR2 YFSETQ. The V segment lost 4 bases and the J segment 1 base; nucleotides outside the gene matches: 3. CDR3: CASSHGLAGSYEQYF. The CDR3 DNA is TGCGCCAGCAGCCACGGACTAGCGGGATCCTACGAGCAGTACTTC.

The CDR3 here is CASSPQRQLTEAFF. DNA of the CDR3: TGCGCCAGCAGCCCCCAAAGACAGCTAACTGAAGCTTTCTTT. The V call is TRBV5-1, the J call TRBJ1-1; possible D gene TRBD1, 5 bases. Germline V lookup: CDR1 SGHRS, CDR2 YFSETQ. The CDR3 covers 14 residues. Trimming shortened V by 4 bases and J by 5 bases, and 15 bases separated the two germline ends.

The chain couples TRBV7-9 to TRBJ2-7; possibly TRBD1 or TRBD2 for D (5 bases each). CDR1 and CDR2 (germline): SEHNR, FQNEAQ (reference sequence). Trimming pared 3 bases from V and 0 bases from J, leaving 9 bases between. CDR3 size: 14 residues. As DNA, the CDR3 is TGTGCCAGCAGCTTTCCAGGGAGCTCCTACGAGCAGTACTTC. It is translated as CASSFPGSSYEQYF.

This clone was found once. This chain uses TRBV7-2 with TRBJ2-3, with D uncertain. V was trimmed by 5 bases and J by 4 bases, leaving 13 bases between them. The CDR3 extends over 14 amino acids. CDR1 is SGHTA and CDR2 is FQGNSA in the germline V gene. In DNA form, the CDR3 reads TGTGCCAGCAGCCCCGACTGGTCCGCAGATACGCAGTATTTT. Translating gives CASSPDWSADTQYF.

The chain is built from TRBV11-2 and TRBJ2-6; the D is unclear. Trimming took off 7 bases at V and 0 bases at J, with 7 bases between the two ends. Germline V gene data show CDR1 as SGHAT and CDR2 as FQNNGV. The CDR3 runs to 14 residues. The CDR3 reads CASTSPSGANVLTF. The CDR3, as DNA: TGTGCCAGCACCTCCCCCTCTGGGGCCAACGTCCTGACTTTC.

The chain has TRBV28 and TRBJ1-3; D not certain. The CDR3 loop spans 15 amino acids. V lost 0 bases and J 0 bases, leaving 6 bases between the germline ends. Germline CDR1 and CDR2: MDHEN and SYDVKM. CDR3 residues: CASSLWESSGNTIYF. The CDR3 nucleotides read TGTGCCAGCAGTTTATGGGAAAGCTCTGGAAACACCATATATTTT.

The CDR3 DNA follows: TGCGCCAGCAGCTTGGAAGGGGACTTGGGGGCCCAGCATTTT. The encoded protein is CASSLEGDLGAQHF. The chain uses TRBV5-1 and TRBJ1-5; tentative D call: TRBD1 (5 bases). The CDR3 spans 14 residues. Trimming left V 0 bases short and J 11 bases short, with 15 bases between. Per germline, CDR1 SGHRS and CDR2 YFSETQ. Full variable domain (rest looked up from reference TRBV5-1 and TRBJ1-5): KAGVTQTPRYLIKTRGQQVTLSCSPISGHRSVSWYQQTPGQGLQFLFEYFSETQRNKGNFPGRFSGRQFSNSRSEMNVSTLELGDSALYLCASSLEGDLGAQHFGDGTRLSIL.

CDR3 in amino acids: CASSLGGQGAGETQYF. CDR3 coding DNA: TGTGCCAGCAGTTTGGGGGGACAGGGGGCGGGAGAGACCCAGTACTTC. The gene calls are TRBV27 and TRBJ2-5; 12 bases match TRBD1. CDR3 length equals 16 residues. Trimming at V came to 3 bases and at J to 4 bases, leaving 6 bases not matched to a gene. CDR1 and CDR2 from the germline V gene are MNHEY and SMNVEV (reference sequence).

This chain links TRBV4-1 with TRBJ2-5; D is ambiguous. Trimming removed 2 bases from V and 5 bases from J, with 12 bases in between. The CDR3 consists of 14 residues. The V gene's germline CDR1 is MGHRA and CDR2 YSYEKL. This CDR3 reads CASSQITSVETQYF. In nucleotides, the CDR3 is TGCGCCAGCAGCCAAATTACCAGTGTGGAGACCCAGTACTTC.

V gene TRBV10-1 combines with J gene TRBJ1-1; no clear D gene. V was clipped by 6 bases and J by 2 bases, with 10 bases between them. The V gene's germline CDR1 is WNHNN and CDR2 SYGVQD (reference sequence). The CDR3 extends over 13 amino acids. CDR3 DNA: TGCGCCAGCAGCGTGGGGATCAACACTGAAGCTTTCTTT. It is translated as CASSVGINTEAFF.

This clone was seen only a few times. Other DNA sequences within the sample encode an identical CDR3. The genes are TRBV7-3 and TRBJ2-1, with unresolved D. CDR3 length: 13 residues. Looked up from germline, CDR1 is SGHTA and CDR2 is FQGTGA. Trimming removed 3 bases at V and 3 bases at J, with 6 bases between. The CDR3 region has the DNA TGTGCCAGCAGCTTTGGGGTCTACAATGAGCAGTTCTTC. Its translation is CASSFGVYNEQFF.

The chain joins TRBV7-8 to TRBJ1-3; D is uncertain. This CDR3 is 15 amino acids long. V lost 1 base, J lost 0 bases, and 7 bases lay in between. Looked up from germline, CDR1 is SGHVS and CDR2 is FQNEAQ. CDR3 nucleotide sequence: TGTGCCAGCAGCTTAGACAGCTTCTCTGGAAACACCATATATTTT. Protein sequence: CASSLDSFSGNTIYF. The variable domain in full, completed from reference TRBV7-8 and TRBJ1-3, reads GAGVSQSPRYKVAKRGQDVALRCDPISGHVSLFWYQQALGQGPEFLTYFQNEAQLDKSGLPSDRFFAERPEGSVSTLKIQRTQQEDSAVYLCASSLDSFSGNTIYFGEGSWLTVV.

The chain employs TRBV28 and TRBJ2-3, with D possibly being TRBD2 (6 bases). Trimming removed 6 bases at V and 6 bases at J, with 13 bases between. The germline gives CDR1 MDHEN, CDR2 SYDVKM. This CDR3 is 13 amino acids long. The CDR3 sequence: CASRTGLPDTQYF. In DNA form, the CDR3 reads TGTGCCAGCAGAACGGGACTGCCGGATACGCAGTATTTT.

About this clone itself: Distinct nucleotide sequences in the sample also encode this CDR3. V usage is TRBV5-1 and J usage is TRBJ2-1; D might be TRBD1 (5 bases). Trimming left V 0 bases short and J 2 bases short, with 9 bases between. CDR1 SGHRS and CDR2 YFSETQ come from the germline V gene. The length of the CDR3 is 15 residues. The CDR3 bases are TGCGCCAGCAGCTTGGGGCAGGGAACCTACAATGAGCAGTTCTTC. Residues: CASSLGQGTYNEQFF.

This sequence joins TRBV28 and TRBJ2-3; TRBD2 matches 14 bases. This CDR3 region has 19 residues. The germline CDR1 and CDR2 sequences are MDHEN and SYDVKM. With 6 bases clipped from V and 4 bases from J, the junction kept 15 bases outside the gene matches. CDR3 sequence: CASSPLGLAGGSIPDTQYF. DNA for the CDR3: TGTGCCAGCAGCCCCCTCGGACTAGCGGGAGGATCAATTCCAGATACGCAGTATTTT.

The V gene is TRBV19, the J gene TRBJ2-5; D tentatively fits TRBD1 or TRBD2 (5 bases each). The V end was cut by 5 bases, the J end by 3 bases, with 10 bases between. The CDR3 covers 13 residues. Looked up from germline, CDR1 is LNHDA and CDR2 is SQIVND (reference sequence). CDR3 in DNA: TGTGCCAGTAGTCTCAGAGGGGAAGAGACCCAGTACTTC. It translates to CASSLRGEETQYF. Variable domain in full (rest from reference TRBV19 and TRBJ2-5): DGGITQSPKYLFRKEGQNVTLSCEQNLNHDAMYWYRQDPGQGLRLIYYSQIVNDFQKGDIAEGYSVSREKKESFPLTVTSAQKNPTAFYLCASSLRGEETQYFGPGTRLLVL.

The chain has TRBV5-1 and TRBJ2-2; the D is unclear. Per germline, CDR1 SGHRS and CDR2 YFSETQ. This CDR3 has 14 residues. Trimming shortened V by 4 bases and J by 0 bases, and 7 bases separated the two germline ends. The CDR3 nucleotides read TGCGCCAGCAGCCTTAACGCGAACACCGGGGAGCTGTTTTTT. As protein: CASSLNANTGELFF.

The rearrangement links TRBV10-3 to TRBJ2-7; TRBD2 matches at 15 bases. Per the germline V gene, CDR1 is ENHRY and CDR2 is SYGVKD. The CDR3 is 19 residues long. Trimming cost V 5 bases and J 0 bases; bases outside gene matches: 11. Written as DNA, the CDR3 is TGTGCCATCAGTTTCTCCGGGACTAGCGGGAGGACCTCCTCCTACGAGCAGTACTTC. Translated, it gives CAISFSGTSGRTSSYEQYF.

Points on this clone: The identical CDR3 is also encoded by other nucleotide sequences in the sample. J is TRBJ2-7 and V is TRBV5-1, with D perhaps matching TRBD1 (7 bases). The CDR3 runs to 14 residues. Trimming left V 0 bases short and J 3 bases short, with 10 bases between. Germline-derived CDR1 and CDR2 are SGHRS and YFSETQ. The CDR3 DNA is TGCGCCAGCAGCTTGGGCGGGACAGTCTACGAGCAGTACTTC. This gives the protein CASSLGGTVYEQYF.

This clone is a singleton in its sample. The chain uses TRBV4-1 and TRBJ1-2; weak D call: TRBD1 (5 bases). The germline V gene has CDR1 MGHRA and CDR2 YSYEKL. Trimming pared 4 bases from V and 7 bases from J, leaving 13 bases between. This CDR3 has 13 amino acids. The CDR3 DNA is TGCGCCAGCAGCCCCAGTGGGACGGGTGGCTACACCTTC. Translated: CASSPSGTGGYTF.

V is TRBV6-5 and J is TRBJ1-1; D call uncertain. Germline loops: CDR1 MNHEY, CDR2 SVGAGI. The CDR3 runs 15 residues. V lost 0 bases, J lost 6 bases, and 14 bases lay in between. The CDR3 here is CASSYSGSKRPEAFF. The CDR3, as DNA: TGTGCCAGCAGTTACTCGGGGTCTAAGAGGCCTGAAGCTTTCTTT.

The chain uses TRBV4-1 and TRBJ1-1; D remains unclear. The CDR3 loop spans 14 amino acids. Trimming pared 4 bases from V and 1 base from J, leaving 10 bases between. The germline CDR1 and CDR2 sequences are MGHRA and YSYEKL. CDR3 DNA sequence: TGCGCCAGCAGCCTTACAGAAAGGAACACTGAAGCTTTCTTT. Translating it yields CASSLTERNTEAFF.

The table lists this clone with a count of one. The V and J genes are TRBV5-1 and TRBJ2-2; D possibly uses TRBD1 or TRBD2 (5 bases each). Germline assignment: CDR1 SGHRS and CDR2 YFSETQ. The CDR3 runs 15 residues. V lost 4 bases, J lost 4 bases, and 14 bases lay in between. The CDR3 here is CASSKGEGSTGELFF. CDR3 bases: TGCGCCAGCAGCAAGGGTGAGGGGAGCACCGGGGAGCTGTTTTTT. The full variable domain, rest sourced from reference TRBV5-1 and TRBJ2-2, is KAGVTQTPRYLIKTRGQQVTLSCSPISGHRSVSWYQQTPGQGLQFLFEYFSETQRNKGNFPGRFSGRQFSNSRSEMNVSTLELGDSALYLCASSKGEGSTGELFFGEGSRLTVL.

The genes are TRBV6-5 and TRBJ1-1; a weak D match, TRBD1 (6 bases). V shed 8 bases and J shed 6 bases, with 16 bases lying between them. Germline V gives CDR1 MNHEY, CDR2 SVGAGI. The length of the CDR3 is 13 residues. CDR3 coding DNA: TGTGCCAGCCACCGCCAGGGGATCGCTGAAGCTTTCTTT. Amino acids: CASHRQGIAEAFF.